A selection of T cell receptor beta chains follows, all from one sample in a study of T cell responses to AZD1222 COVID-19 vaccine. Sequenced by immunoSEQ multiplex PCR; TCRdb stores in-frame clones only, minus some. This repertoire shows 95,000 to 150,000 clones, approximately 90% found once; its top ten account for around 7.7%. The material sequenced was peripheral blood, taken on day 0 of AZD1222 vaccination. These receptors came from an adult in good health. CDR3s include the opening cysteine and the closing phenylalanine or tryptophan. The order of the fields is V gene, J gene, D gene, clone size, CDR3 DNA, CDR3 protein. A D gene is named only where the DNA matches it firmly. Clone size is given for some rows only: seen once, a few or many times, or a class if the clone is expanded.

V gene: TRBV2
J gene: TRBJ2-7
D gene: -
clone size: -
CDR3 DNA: TGTGCCAGCAGTGAAGAGGCAGGTAGAAGGGGCGAGCAGTACTTC
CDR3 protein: CASSEEAGRRGEQYF

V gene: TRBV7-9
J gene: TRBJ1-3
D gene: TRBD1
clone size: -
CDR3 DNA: TGTGCCAGCAGCTTAGGGGGACAGTCTGGAAACACCATATATTTT
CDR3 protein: CASSLGGQSGNTIYF

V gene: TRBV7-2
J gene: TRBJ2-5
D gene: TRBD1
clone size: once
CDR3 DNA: TGTGCCAGCAGCTCGGACAGGGGCCAAGAGACCCAGTACTTC
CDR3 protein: CASSSDRGQETQYF

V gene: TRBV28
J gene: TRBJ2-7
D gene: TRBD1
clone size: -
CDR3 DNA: TGTGCCAGTTTCACAGGGGCCTACGAGCAGTACTTC
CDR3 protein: CASFTGAYEQYF

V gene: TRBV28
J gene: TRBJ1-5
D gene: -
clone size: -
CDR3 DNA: TGTGCCAGCAGGGTTAGCAATCAGCCCCAGCATTTT
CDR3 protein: CASRVSNQPQHF

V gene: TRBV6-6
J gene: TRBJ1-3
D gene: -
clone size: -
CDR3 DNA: TGTGCCAGCCTCGGGGCCTCCAGAGACGAGGGAAACACCATATATTTT
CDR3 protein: CASLGASRDEGNTIYF

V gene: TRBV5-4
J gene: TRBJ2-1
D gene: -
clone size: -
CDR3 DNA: TGTGCCAGCAGCTTGGGGCGAGGGGGTGGGGAGAATGAGCAGTTCTTC
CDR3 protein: CASSLGRGGGENEQFF

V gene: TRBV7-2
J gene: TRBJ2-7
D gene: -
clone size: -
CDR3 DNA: TGTGCCAGCAGCTCTCTCGGGGAGCAGTACTTC
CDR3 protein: CASSSLGEQYF

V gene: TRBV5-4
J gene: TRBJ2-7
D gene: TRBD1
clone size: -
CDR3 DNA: TGTGCCAGCAGCTTAGGACAGGGGCTGCACGAGCAGTACTTC
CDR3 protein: CASSLGQGLHEQYF

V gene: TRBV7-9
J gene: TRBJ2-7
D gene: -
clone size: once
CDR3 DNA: TGTGCCAGCAGCTTAGCGCCAGGGGACCACGAGCAGTACTTC
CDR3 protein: CASSLAPGDHEQYF

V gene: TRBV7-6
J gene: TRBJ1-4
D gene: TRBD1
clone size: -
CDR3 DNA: TGTGCCAGCAGCTTAGCGCTAACGGGACAGGGGGCTGAAAAACTGTTTTTT
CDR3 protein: CASSLALTGQGAEKLFF

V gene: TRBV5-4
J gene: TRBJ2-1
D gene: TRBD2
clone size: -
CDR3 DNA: TGTGCCAGCAGCTTGGGGACTAGCCTCGACAATGAGCAGTTCTTC
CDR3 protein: CASSLGTSLDNEQFF

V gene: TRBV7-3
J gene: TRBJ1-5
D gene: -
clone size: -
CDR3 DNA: TGTGCCAGCATACCTCCTTCGGGCAGGGTGAATAGCAATCAGCCCCAGCATTTT
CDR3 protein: CASIPPSGRVNSNQPQHF

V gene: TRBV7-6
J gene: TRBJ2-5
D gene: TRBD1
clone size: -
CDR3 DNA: TGTGCCAGCAGCCCCCAATGGACAGGCCGGGAGACCCAGTACTTC
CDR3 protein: CASSPQWTGRETQYF

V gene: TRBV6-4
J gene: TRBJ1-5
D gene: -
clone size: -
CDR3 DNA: TGTGCCAGCAGTGCGCTCGGGGGCAATCAGCCCCAGCATTTT
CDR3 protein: CASSALGGNQPQHF

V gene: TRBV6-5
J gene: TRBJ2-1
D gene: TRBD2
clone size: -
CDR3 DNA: TGTGCCAGCAGTTACGTCCGGGAGGTCTCCTACAATGAGCAGTTCTTC
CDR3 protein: CASSYVREVSYNEQFF

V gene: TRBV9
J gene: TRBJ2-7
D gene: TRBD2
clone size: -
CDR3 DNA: TGTGCCAGCAGCGTAGGGGGCGGGAGCTACCACGAGCAGTACTTC
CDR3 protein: CASSVGGGSYHEQYF

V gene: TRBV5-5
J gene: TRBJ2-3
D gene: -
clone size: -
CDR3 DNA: TGTGCCAGCAGCGTTGGAGGGGGACAAGATACGCAGTATTTT
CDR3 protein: CASSVGGGQDTQYF

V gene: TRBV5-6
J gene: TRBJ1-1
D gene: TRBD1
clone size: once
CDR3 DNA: TGTGCCAGCAGCTTGCCGACAGGGGGGATTGAAGCTTTCTTT
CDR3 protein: CASSLPTGGIEAFF

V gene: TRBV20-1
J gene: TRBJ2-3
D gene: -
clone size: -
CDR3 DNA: TGCAGTGCTAGTTCAATCGGGACTTACCTCACTAGCACAGATACGCAGTATTTT
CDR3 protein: CSASSIGTYLTSTDTQYF

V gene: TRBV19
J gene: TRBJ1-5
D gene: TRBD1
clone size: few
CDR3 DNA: TGTGCCAGTAGTATACTTCAGGGGGCTCAGCCCCAGCATTTT
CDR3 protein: CASSILQGAQPQHF

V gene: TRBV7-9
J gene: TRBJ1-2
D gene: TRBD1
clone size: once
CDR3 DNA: TGTGCCAGCAGCCCCGGGACAGGGGGCGGCTATGGCTACACCTTC
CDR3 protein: CASSPGTGGGYGYTF

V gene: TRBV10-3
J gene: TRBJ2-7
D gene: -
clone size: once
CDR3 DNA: TGTGCCAGAAACTACGAGCAGTACTTC
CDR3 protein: CARNYEQYF

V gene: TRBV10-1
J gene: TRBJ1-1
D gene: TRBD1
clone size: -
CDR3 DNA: TGCGCCAGCAGGAGGGACAGCCGGAACACTGAAGCTTTCTTT
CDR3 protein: CASRRDSRNTEAFF

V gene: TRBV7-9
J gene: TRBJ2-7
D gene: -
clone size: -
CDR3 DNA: TGTGCCAGCAGCTTTCAGGGGATATCCTACGAGCAGTACTTC
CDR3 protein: CASSFQGISYEQYF

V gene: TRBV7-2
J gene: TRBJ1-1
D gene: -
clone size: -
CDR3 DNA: TGTGCCAGCAGCTTTCCTCAGACAGGTCCTGAAGCTTTCTTT
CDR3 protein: CASSFPQTGPEAFF

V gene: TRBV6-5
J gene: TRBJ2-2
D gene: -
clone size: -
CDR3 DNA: TGTGCCAGCAGACCCAGGGTGTCCGGGGAGCTGTTTTTT
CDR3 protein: CASRPRVSGELFF

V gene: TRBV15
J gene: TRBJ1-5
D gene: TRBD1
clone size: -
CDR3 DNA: TGTGCCACCAGAACAACGACAGGGACCCGGCGCAATCAGCCCCAGCATTTT
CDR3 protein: CATRTTTGTRRNQPQHF

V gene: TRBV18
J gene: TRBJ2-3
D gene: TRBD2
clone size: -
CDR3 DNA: TGTGCCAGCTCACCCGACCGGGGGGGGGTTAGCACAGATACGCAGTATTTT
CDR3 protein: CASSPDRGGVSTDTQYF

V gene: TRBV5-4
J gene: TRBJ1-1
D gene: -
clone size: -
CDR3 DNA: TGTGCCAGCAGCTTGGGGGGGCGTGGGAACACTGAAGCTTTCTTT
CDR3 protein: CASSLGGRGNTEAFF

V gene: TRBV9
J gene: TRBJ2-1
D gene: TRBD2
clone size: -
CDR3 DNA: TGTGCCAGCAGCTTGACTAGCGGGAGAGGGAATGAGCAGTTCTTC
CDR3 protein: CASSLTSGRGNEQFF

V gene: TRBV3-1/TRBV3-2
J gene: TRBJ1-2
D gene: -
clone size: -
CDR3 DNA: TGTGCCAGCAGCCAGTGGAGAATTGGCTACACCTTC
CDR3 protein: CASSQWRIGYTF

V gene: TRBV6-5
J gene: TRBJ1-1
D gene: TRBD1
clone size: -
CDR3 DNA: TGTGCCAGCAGTTGGACAGGGGGCGCATATGCTGAAGCTTTCTTT
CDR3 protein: CASSWTGGAYAEAFF

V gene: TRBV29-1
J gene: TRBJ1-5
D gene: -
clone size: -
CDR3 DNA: TGCAGCGCCGCGACACCTCCCGAGCCCCAGCATTTT
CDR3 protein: CSAATPPEPQHF

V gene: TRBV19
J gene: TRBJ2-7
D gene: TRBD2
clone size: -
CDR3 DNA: TGTGCCAGTAGTCCCGGACTAGGAGGGACCTACGAGCAGTACTTC
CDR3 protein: CASSPGLGGTYEQYF

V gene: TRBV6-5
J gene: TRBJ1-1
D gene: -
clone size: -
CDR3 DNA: TGTGCCAGCAGTTTGGGATTGGGGTACACTGAAGCTTTCTTT
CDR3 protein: CASSLGLGYTEAFF

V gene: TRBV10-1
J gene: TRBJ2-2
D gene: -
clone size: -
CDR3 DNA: TGCGCCAGCAGCAGACAGACCGGGGAGCTGTTTTTT
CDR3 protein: CASSRQTGELFF

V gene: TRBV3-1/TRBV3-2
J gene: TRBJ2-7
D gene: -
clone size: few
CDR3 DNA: TGTGCCAGCAGCCAAGATCAGGGGGGACGTTCTTCCTACGAGCAGTACTTC
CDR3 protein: CASSQDQGGRSSYEQYF

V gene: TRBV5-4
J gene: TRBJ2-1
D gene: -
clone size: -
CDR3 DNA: TGTGCCAGCAGCCTCGGGGGCAGTGCTTCCTACAATGAGCAGTTCTTC
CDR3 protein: CASSLGGSASYNEQFF

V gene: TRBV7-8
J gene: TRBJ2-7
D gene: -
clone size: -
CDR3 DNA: TGTGCCAGCAGACCGGGGAGCTCCTACGAGCAGTACTTC
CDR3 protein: CASRPGSSYEQYF

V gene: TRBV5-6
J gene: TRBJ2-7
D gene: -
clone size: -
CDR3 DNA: TGTGCCAGCAGCTTGGGTATTTACGAGCAGTACTTC
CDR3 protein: CASSLGIYEQYF

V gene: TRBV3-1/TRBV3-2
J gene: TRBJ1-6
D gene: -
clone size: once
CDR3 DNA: TGTGCCAGCAGCCCGGACAGTTATAATTCACCCCTCCACTTT
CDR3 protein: CASSPDSYNSPLHF

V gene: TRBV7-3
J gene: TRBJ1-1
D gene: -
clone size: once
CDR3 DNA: TGTGCCAGCAGCCCAGACAGGACCATCACTGAAGCTTTCTTT
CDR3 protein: CASSPDRTITEAFF

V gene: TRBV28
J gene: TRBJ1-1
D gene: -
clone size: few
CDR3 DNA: TGTGCCAGCCTGAGCAGGGTGGTCACTGAAGCTTTCTTT
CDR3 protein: CASLSRVVTEAFF

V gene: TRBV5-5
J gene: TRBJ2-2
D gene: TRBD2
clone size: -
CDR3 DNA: TGTGCCAGCAGCACCACGGGGACTAGGTACACCGGGGAGCTGTTTTTT
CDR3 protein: CASSTTGTRYTGELFF

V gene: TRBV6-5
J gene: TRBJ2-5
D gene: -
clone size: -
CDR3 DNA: TGTGCCAGCAGTTCGACGGGGGCGGGGGAGACCCAGTACTTC
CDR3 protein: CASSSTGAGETQYF

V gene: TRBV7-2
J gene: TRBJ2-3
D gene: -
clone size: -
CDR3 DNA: TGTGCCAGCAGCTTAGCCGGGACTAGCACAGATACGCAGTATTTT
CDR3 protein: CASSLAGTSTDTQYF

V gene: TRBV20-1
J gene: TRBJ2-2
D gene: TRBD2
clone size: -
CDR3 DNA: TGCAGTGCTAGTCGTACTAGCGCCATGCCCGGGGAGCTGTTTTTT
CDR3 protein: CSASRTSAMPGELFF

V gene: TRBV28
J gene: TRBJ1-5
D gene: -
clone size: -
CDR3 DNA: TGTGCCAGCACCGGGAGGGCGGCTCAGCCCCAGCATTTT
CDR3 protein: CASTGRAAQPQHF

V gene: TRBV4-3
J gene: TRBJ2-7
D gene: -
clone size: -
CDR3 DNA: TGCGCCAGCAGCCAAGCGGTGGCCTCCTACGAGCAGTACTTC
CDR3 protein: CASSQAVASYEQYF

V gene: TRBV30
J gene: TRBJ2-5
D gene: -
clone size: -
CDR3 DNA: TGTGCCTGGGGGTTGTGGGGGCCCCAAGAGACCCAGTACTTC
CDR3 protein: CAWGLWGPQETQYF